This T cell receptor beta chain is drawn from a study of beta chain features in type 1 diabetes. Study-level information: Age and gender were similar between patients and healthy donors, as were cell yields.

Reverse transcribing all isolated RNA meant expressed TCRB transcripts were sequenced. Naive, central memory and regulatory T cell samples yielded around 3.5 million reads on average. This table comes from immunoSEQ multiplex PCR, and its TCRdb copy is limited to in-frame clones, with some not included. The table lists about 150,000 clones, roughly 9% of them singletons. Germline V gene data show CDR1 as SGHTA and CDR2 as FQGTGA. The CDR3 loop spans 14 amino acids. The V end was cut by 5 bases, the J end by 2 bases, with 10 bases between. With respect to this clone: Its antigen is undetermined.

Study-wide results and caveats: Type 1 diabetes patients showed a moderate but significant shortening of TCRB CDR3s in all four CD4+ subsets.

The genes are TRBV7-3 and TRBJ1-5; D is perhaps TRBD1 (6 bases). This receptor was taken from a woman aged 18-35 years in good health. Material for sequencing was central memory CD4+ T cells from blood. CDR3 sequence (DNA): TGTGCCAGCAGCGGAAACAGGGGCAATCAGCCCCAGCATTTT. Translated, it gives CASSGNRGNQPQHF.